The 27 T cell receptor beta chains below all came from one sample that was sequenced in a study of cytomegalovirus exposure and HLA in healthy donors. PCR involved 60 Vbeta and 13 Jbeta primers. Clones were read by immunoSEQ multiplex PCR, and TCRdb kept only the in-frame ones, dropping some. The sample lists over 110,000 clones, approximately 80% seen once, with about 6.6% in the top ten. The sequencing input was PBMCs. The receptors were sampled from a woman aged 40 to 50 in good health and CMV-seropositive.

V gene TRBV7-2 combines with J gene TRBJ2-3; 8 bases are a match to TRBD2. J gave up 0 bases and V 4 bases, and 6 bases lay outside the gene matches. Germline CDR1 is SGHTA and CDR2 is FQGNSA. The CDR3 loop spans 16 amino acids. The CDR3 loop reads CASSSSLAASTDTQYF. The CDR3 coding sequence is TGTGCCAGCAGCTCCTCACTAGCGGCTAGCACAGATACGCAGTATTTT.

The rearrangement uses TRBV2 and TRBJ2-1; the D gene is possibly TRBD2 (5 bases). CDR3 size: 13 residues. V lost 4 bases, J lost 7 bases, and 11 bases lay in between. Germline lookup yields CDR1 SNHLY and CDR2 FYNNEI. The CDR3 here is CASSGTRPNEQFF. The CDR3 nucleotides read TGTGCCAGCAGTGGAACTAGACCAAATGAGCAGTTCTTC.

This clone showed up just once. The chain couples TRBV7-3 to TRBJ2-1; a weak D match, TRBD2 (5 bases). V was shortened by 5 bases and J by 5 bases, with 10 bases between the two germline ends. The CDR3 contains 13 residues. Germline values: CDR1 SGHTA, CDR2 FQGTGA. DNA of the CDR3: TGTGCCAGCAGCCCCGGACTGCACAATGAGCAGTTCTTC. Protein sequence: CASSPGLHNEQFF. Variable domain in full (rest from reference TRBV7-3 and TRBJ2-1): GAGVSQTPSNKVTEKGKYVELRCDPISGHTALYWYRQSLGQGPEFLIYFQGTGAADDSGLPNDRFFAVRPEGSVSTLKIQRTERGDSAVYLCASSPGLHNEQFFGPGTRLTVL.

This clone is a singleton in its sample. The chain carries TRBV6-1 and TRBJ1-5; D is undetermined. This CDR3 spans 11 amino acids. Deletions cut 10 bases from V and 9 bases from J, with 13 bases between. Germline loops: CDR1 MNHNS, CDR2 SASEGT. The CDR3 is CAISEGWPQHF. DNA for the CDR3: TGTGCCATCTCGGAGGGCTGGCCCCAGCATTTT.

The chain is built from TRBV25-1 and TRBJ1-3, with a weak D call TRBD1 (6 bases). Trimming removed 3 bases at V and 4 bases at J, with 10 bases between. This CDR3 is 14 amino acids long. Germline lookup yields CDR1 MGHDK and CDR2 SYGVNS. The chain's CDR3 is CASSDRGRGNTIYF. DNA of the CDR3: TGTGCCAGCAGTGACAGGGGCCGGGGAAACACCATATATTTT.

In nucleotides, the CDR3 is TGTGCCAGCAGCTTAAGTTCGTCGGGTGAAGCTTTCTTT. Protein: CASSLSSSGEAFF. This chain uses TRBV7-3 with TRBJ1-1; D gene uncertain. From germline, CDR1 is SGHTA and CDR2 FQGTGA. The CDR3 totals 13 residues. Trimming shortened V by 1 base and J by 7 bases, and 10 bases separated the two germline ends. The whole variable domain, filled in from reference TRBV7-3 and TRBJ1-1, reads GAGVSQTPSNKVTEKGKYVELRCDPISGHTALYWYRQSLGQGPEFLIYFQGTGAADDSGLPNDRFFAVRPEGSVSTLKIQRTERGDSAVYLCASSLSSSGEAFFGQGTRLTVV.

This chain links TRBV6-6 with TRBJ2-7; D is possibly TRBD2 (6 bases). V shed 4 bases and J shed 0 bases, with 10 bases lying between them. Per the germline V gene, CDR1 is MNHNY and CDR2 is SVGAGI (reference sequence). The CDR3 consists of 14 residues. The DNA of the CDR3 is TGTGCCAGCAGTTCCCCGGGAGACTCCTACGAGCAGTACTTC. This encodes CASSSPGDSYEQYF.

The genes are TRBV4-2 and TRBJ1-4, with D hard to call. Germline CDR1 is LGHNA and CDR2 is YNFKEQ. V lost 1 base and J lost 14, with 11 bases in between. The CDR3 totals 12 residues. CDR3 in amino acids: CASSQGGVILFF. CDR3 sequence (DNA): TGTGCCAGCAGCCAAGGGGGAGTGATCCTGTTTTTT.

This clone was found a few times. The rearrangement joins TRBV19 to TRBJ1-5, with TRBD1 matching over 9 bases. The CDR3 length is 21 residues. The V segment lost 9 bases and the J segment 1 base; nucleotides outside the gene matches: 25. The germline V gene has CDR1 LNHDA and CDR2 SQIVND (reference sequence). As DNA, the CDR3 is TGTGCCAGAACTCACGACACCGGGACAGGGAGGGTATTACGCAGCAATCAGCCCCAGCATTTT. It encodes CARTHDTGTGRVLRSNQPQHF.

Notes on this clone: Compared with germline, one end of the junction differs, possibly owing to a read error. Different DNA sequences within this sample yield the same CDR3. V usage is TRBV7-8 and J usage is TRBJ1-6, with D perhaps TRBD1 (5 bases). The CDR3 runs to 16 residues. Germline V gene sequence: CDR1 SGHVS, CDR2 FQNEAQ. For the CDR3, the DNA is TGCGCCAGCAGCTTACAAGGAGCGGGGGATAATTCACCCCTCCACTTT. It translates to CASSLQGAGDNSPLHF. Full variable domain (outside the CDR3, taken from reference TRBV7-8 and TRBJ1-6): GAGVSQSPRYKVAKRGQDVALRCDPISGHVSLFWYQQALGQGPEFLTYFQNEAQLDKSGLPSDRFFAERPEGSVSTLKIQRTQQEDSAVYLCASSLQGAGDNSPLHFGNGTRLTVT.

This rearrangement joins TRBV10-2 to TRBJ2-1, with D perhaps TRBD2 (6 bases). The germline V gene has CDR1 WSHSY and CDR2 SAAADI. The CDR3 extends over 15 amino acids. V lost 1 base and J lost 3, with 10 bases in between. CDR3 nucleotide sequence: TGCGCCAGCAGTGAGTTGGTAGCGGACTACAATGAGCAGTTCTTC. Protein product: CASSELVADYNEQFF.

The gene calls are TRBV6-1 and TRBJ2-3; no firm D call. The CDR3 spans 14 residues. Deletions cut 8 bases from V and 1 base from J, with 13 bases between. The germline gives CDR1 MNHNS, CDR2 SASEGT. CDR3 coding DNA: TGTGCCAGCCTTAGAGGCGACCGCACAGATACGCAGTATTTT. Translated, it gives CASLRGDRTDTQYF.

The rearrangement uses TRBV4-1 and TRBJ2-1; D is unresolved. V was pared by 6 bases and J by 2 bases, with 17 bases between. CDR3 length: 16 residues. Germline V lookup: CDR1 MGHRA, CDR2 YSYEKL. The CDR3 sequence is CASRVRLATPYNEQFF. CDR3 in DNA: TGCGCCAGCAGAGTGAGGCTGGCTACCCCCTACAATGAGCAGTTCTTC.

The CDR3 DNA reads as TGCGCCAGCGACCGGGGAGGGTCGAACACCGGGGAGCTGTTTTTT. This translates into CASDRGGSNTGELFF. This sequence joins TRBV5-1 and TRBJ2-2; 7 bases fit TRBD2. The junction had 6 bases not matched to a gene; V was cut back by 7 bases and J by 0 bases. Germline CDR1 is SGHRS and CDR2 is YFSETQ. This CDR3 has 15 amino acids.

This chain connects TRBV2 to TRBJ2-5; D might be TRBD1 (5 bases). The germline V gene encodes CDR1 SNHLY and CDR2 FYNNEI. The CDR3 is made up of 13 amino acids. V lost 3 bases and J 7 bases, leaving 12 bases between the germline ends. CDR3 nucleotide sequence: TGTGCCAGCAGTGACAGGGTGGGTGGGACCCAGTACTTC. Translating it yields CASSDRVGGTQYF.

The chain combines TRBV6-6 with TRBJ2-3; D possibly corresponds to TRBD1 (5 bases). The CDR3 covers 13 residues. Germline lookup yields CDR1 MNHNY and CDR2 SVGAGI (reference sequence). Trimming shortened V by 0 bases and J by 6 bases, and 7 bases separated the two germline ends. The CDR3 here is CASSYSAGDTQYF. DNA of the CDR3: TGTGCCAGCAGTTACTCCGCAGGGGATACGCAGTATTTT.

This chain joins TRBV7-6 and TRBJ1-3; D remains ambiguous. The CDR3 is made up of 14 amino acids. Germline loops: CDR1 SGHVS, CDR2 FNYEAQ. The V and J ends lost 1 base and 0 bases respectively, with 4 bases between them. CDR3: CASSLEYSGNTIYF. The CDR3 DNA sequence: TGTGCCAGCAGCTTAGAATACTCTGGAAACACCATATATTTT.

This clone has more than one count but fewer than ten. The chain has TRBV7-9 and TRBJ2-5; 8 bases match TRBD2. Germline trimming cut 2 bases from V and 4 bases from J; bases unmatched to any gene: 9. The CDR3 sequence is 16 residues long. Germline V gene lookup returns CDR1 SEHNR and CDR2 FQNEAQ (reference sequence). CDR3: CASSLLSGSLGETQYF. CDR3 DNA sequence: TGTGCCAGCAGCTTACTGAGCGGGAGTCTTGGAGAGACCCAGTACTTC.

V gene TRBV11-2 combines with J gene TRBJ1-1, with 8 bases aligning to TRBD1. CDR1 is SGHAT, CDR2 FQNNGV, per germline. The CDR3 is 15 residues long. V lost 6 bases, J lost 3 bases, and 9 bases stayed unmatched. CDR3 residues: CASSPLATGDTEAFF. CDR3 in DNA: TGTGCCAGCAGTCCTCTGGCGACAGGGGACACTGAAGCTTTCTTT.

This chain connects TRBV4-1 to TRBJ2-2, with 12 bases that match TRBD2. The germline CDR1 and CDR2 sequences are MGHRA and YSYEKL. The V and J ends lost 7 bases and 3 bases, in that order; junction bases with no gene match: 12. This CDR3 has 18 residues. The CDR3 sequence is CASKADILAGGDTGELFF. In DNA, the CDR3 is TGCGCCAGCAAAGCCGATATTCTAGCGGGAGGGGACACCGGGGAGCTGTTTTTT.

The V and J genes are TRBV10-2 and TRBJ2-7; a possible D gene is TRBD2 (6 bases). CDR1 is WSHSY, CDR2 SAAADI, per germline. The CDR3 has 13 residues. Trimming removed 5 bases from V and 5 bases from J, with 13 bases in between. The CDR3 protein is CASSRASANEQYF. Here the CDR3 DNA reads TGCGCCAGCAGTCGGGCTAGCGCCAACGAGCAGTACTTC.

This chain links TRBV28 with TRBJ2-7; 7 bases line up with TRBD1. This CDR3 spans 13 amino acids. Germline V gives CDR1 MDHEN, CDR2 SYDVKM. With 6 bases clipped from V and 2 bases from J, the junction kept 4 bases outside the gene matches. DNA for the CDR3: TGTGCCAGCAGCGGGACAGAAACCTACGAGCAGTACTTC. This codes for CASSGTETYEQYF.

DNA of the CDR3: TGTGCCAGGTCACAGGGGGCAAGGTACGAGCAGTACTTC. Its translation: CARSQGARYEQYF. The chain uses TRBV2 and TRBJ2-7; 9 bases are a match to TRBD1. V was pared by 9 bases and J by 4 bases, with 7 bases of the junction left unmatched. Germline loops: CDR1 SNHLY, CDR2 FYNNEI. The CDR3 sequence is 13 residues long.

The chain is built from TRBV14 and TRBJ2-2, with D unclear. The V and J ends lost 0 bases and 7 bases respectively, with 12 bases between them. The CDR3 length is 15 residues. Germline CDR1 SGHDN, CDR2 FVKESK. Here the CDR3 reads CASSQDPLPGGELFF. CDR3 DNA: TGTGCCAGCAGCCAAGATCCCCTTCCCGGCGGGGAGCTGTTTTTT.

This clone showed up just once. This chain connects TRBV9 to TRBJ1-5; no clear D. Trimming stripped 0 bases from V and 7 bases from J, with 11 bases between. Per the germline V gene, CDR1 is SGDLS and CDR2 is YYNGEE. This CDR3 has 14 residues. The CDR3 sequence is CASSVGSGRQPQHF. For the CDR3, the DNA is TGTGCCAGCAGCGTAGGGTCAGGCCGGCAGCCCCAGCATTTT.

CDR3 sequence reads: CASSLPGQVYSNQPQHF. The CDR3 bases are TGTGCCAGCAGTTTACCGGGACAGGTTTATAGCAATCAGCCCCAGCATTTT. The V gene is TRBV28, the J gene TRBJ1-5; 8 bases are shared with TRBD1. There are 17 residues in the CDR3. Germline lookup yields CDR1 MDHEN and CDR2 SYDVKM. V lost 2 bases, J lost 0 bases, and 6 bases stayed unmatched.

The sample holds one count of this clone. V gene TRBV18 combines with J gene TRBJ1-1; D is unclear. With 3 bases removed from V and 2 bases from J, the gap between germline ends came to 10 bases. CDR1 and CDR2 from the germline V gene are KGHSH and LQKENI. The CDR3 totals 14 residues. The CDR3 here is CASSPTQTNTEAFF. In nucleotides, the CDR3 is TGTGCCAGCTCACCTACTCAGACAAACACTGAAGCTTTCTTT.